This TCR beta chain was captured by sequencing in a study of regulatory T cells in long-lasting Graves disease. Across the whole study: The definition of persistent Graves' disease was over 5 years of antithyroid drugs with positive TSH receptor antibodies.

As concerns this clonotype: Its antigen is unidentified.

Per the germline V gene, CDR1 is LNHDA and CDR2 is SQIVND (reference sequence). The CDR3 contains 17 residues. V lost 3 bases, J lost 7 bases, and 25 bases lay in between. Notes on the study in general: Researchers examined only peripheral blood and not thyroid tissue. Newly diagnosed Graves' patients exceeded persistent ones in TCR diversity. Public clonotype sharing was higher in persistent than newly diagnosed patients.

Time point of the sample: persistent/refractory GD, antithyroid drugs over 5 years with positive TRAb. From RNA extracted from PBMCs, the TCR library was made. Through Arm-PCR of CDR3 regions and iRepertoire HTBI primers, TCR beta libraries were built. Each CDR3 protein is one row after TCRdb ran MiXCR on the multiplex PCR reads. The sample holds approximately 690,000 distinct CDR3 sequences, roughly 30% seen once. The V gene is TRBV19, the J gene TRBJ2-7; D could derive from TRBD1 or TRBD2 (6 bases each). This TCR derives from a female donor with Graves disease. Material: peripheral blood mononuclear cells (PBMCs), obtained when the disease was refractory, from a patient treated with antithyroid drugs. The CDR3 coding sequence is TGTGCCAGTAGTATTGGGGGGCAGCAACGAGTAGCTGGTGAGCAGTACTTC. This encodes CASSIGGQQRVAGEQYF.